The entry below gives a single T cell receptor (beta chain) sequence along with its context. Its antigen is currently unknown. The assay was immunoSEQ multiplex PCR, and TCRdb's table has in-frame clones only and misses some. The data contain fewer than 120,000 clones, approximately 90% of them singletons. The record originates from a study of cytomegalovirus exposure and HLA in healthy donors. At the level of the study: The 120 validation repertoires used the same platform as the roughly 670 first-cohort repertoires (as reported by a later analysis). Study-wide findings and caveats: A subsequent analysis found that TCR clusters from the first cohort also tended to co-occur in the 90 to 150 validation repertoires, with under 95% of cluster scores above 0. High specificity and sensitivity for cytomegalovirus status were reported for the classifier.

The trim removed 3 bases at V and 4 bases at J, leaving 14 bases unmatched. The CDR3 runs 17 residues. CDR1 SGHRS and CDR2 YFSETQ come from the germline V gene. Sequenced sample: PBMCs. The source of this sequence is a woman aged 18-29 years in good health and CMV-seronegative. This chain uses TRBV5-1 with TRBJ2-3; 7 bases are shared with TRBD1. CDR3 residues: CASSYPAHRGVADTQYF. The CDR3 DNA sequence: TGCGCCAGCAGCTATCCTGCCCACAGGGGTGTCGCAGATACGCAGTATTTT.